This T cell receptor beta chain was captured in a study of low-dose radiotherapy and immunotherapy resistance in tumors. Overall study: Across 26 weeks, 13 Gy in total went to Cohort 2, delivered as 1 Gy per fraction every two weeks.

Germline CDR1 and CDR2: DFQATT and SNEGSKA (reference sequence). The V end lost 5 bases, the J end lost 9 bases, and 11 bases lay between the germline ends. The CDR3 loop spans 11 amino acids. TRAV and TRBV primers primed cDNA for both TCRalpha and TCRbeta. It was with a constant-region primer and a V-primer adapter that TCRs were amplified over around 20 PCR cycles. Using its own MiXCR run on the reads, TCRdb lists one record per CDR3 protein. The sample records about 12,000 distinct CDR3 sequences, around four fifths being singletons. It was nivolumab, ipilimumab, aspirin, low-dose cyclophosphamide and low-dose radiotherapy that donors received.

This clonotype was sampled from a human donor with advanced metastatic prostate, ovarian, gallbladder or colorectal cancer (not recorded which). This table probably holds off-target reads from a library built for another chain. The J gene is TRBJ2-1, the V gene TRBV20-1, with a weak D call TRBD2 (5 bases). The CDR3 DNA reads TGCAGTGCTCGGGGTCGGCCTGAGCAGTTCTTC. Translated: CSARGRPEQFF.